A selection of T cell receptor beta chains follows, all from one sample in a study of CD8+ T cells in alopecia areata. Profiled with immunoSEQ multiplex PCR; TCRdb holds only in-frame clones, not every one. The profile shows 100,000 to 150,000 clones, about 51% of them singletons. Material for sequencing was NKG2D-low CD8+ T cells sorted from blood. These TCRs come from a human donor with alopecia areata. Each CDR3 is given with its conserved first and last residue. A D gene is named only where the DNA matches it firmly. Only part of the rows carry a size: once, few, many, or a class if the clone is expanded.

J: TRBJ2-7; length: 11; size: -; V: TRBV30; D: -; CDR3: CAWSQGYEQYF; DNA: TGTGCCTGGAGTCAGGGCTACGAGCAGTACTTC
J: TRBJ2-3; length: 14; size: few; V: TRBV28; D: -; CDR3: CASSPQIVADTQYF; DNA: TGTGCCAGCAGCCCCCAAATAGTCGCCGATACGCAGTATTTT
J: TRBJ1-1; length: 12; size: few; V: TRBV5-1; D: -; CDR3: CASRAGDPEAFF; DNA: TGCGCCAGCAGGGCAGGGGATCCTGAAGCTTTCTTT
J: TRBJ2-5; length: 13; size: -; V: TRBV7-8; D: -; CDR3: CASSRGQQETQYF; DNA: TGTGCCAGCAGCCGTGGACAGCAAGAGACCCAGTACTTC
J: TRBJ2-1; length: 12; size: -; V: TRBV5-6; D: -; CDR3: CASSLGAGEQFF; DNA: TGTGCCAGCAGCTTGGGTGCGGGGGAGCAGTTCTTC
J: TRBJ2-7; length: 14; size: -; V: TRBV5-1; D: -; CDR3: CASSLNPESYEQYF; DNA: TGCGCCAGCAGCTTGAATCCGGAGTCCTACGAGCAGTACTTC
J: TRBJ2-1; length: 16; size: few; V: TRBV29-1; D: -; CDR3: CSVVIQIPGTYNEQFF; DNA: TGCAGCGTTGTTATCCAAATTCCAGGGACTTACAATGAGCAGTTCTTC
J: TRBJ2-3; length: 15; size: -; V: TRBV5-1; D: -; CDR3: CASSHSGASTDTQYF; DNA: TGCGCCAGCAGCCACTCGGGAGCTAGCACAGATACGCAGTATTTT
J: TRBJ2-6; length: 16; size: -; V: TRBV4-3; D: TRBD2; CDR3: CASSQREGSGANVLTF; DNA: TGCGCCAGCAGCCAACGGGAGGGATCTGGGGCCAACGTCCTGACTTTC
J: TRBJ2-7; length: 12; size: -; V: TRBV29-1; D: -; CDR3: CSVRMGTYEQYF; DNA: TGCAGCGTTCGTATGGGGACTTACGAGCAGTACTTC
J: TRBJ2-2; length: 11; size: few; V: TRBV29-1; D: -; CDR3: CSVEAFGELFF; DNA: TGCAGCGTTGAAGCGTTCGGGGAGCTGTTTTTT